This TCR beta chain was sequenced in a study of cytomegalovirus exposure and HLA in healthy donors (dated by TCRdb to between 2016 and 2019). Study-wide context: According to an earlier analysis of 450 to 650 of the donors, about 179 million T cells yielded 100 million or so unique TCR beta sequences and 276 Gb of sequence data. Approximately 300 gigabases of sequencing data and tens of millions of unique TCR sequences made up an early release that covered 500 to 700 HLA-typed donors. Of the roughly 410 genotyped donors, 70% to 90% were placed in the genetic ancestry cluster associated with self-reported Caucasian donors. The study aimed to test whether signatures of past pathogen exposure could be identified by cataloging public T cell receptors. The study used immunosequencing to profile the T cell repertoires of several hundred subjects and linked those repertoires to cytomegalovirus serostatus. A separate validation cohort of 90 to 150 different subjects was used in addition to the roughly 700-subject first cohort. To predict cytomegalovirus infection status, the study brought together high-throughput TCR immunosequencing, statistical association of individual TCRs with disease status, and machine learning. A later analysis re-examined previously published TCR beta repertoires from just over 650 donors and added high-resolution HLA genotyping to investigate patterns of TCR occurrence. Rather than drawing on any new phenotypic data, the later analysis identified candidate immune exposures from TCR beta sequences and the way those sequences occurred across donors. An earlier analysis of more than 450 of the donors used high-throughput TCR beta sequencing to judge whether each TCR beta V gene segment behaved as functional or pseudogenic. Donor age, sex, ethnicity and CMV serostatus were collected together with the repertoire data. In a later genetic analysis, genome-wide SNP genotypes for about three fifths of the 666 donors were used, and that subset was treated as a discovery cohort. All discovery cohort repertoires had been generated using a single sequencing platform. HLA typing covered class I and class II loci at four-digit resolution. The number of donors typed differed by locus, with about 629-640 for A, B, C, DRB1 and DQB1, 522 for DQA1, under 610 for DPA1, and approximately 470 for DPB1. Because of strong linkage in the cohort, five DR-DQ haplotypes were treated as single units for association and clustering. On average, around 240,000 unique TCR beta nucleotide sequences were sequenced per donor among a few hundred genotyped donors of the cohort, with roughly 18% of those sequences being non-productive. Overall study outcomes, separate from this receptor: This cohort had only TCR beta chains sequenced, and the lack of alpha or paired-chain data limited which features could be detected. A further reported finding was that TCR beta sequences accurately predicted the HLA-A and HLA-B alleles for most subjects in the first cohort. A total of about 180 TCR beta chains were listed by the study as associated with cytomegalovirus. Because some donors lacked HLA typing at each locus, the association tests relied only on the typed subset. The authors suggested that the approach could potentially be generalized to other disease states and immunological phenotypes. In a later analysis, the rate of TCR association differed among HLA loci, with DRB1 alleles having the most associated TCRs and HLA-C alleles having the fewest. Strong co-occurrence of HLA alleles, especially DR and DQ, made assigning TCR associations to individual alleles difficult. Several of the top co-occurrence clusters appeared to be linked to parvovirus B19, influenza, CMV and Epstein-Barr virus, according to a later analysis. A group of highly shared sequence variants was considered likely to be a technical artifact of the sequencing pipeline. In an earlier analysis of fewer than 750 of the donors, most TCR beta V segments were observed in productive rearrangements about 87% or about 30% of the time, broadly matching IMGT annotations. In a later genetic analysis, a missense DCLRE1C variant was associated with V-gene and J-gene trimming of TCR beta chains, and the association was replicated in an independent cohort. The only immune exposure information available for the cohort was CMV serostatus. In both the original and validation cohorts, the classifier was reported to diagnose cytomegalovirus status with high specificity and sensitivity. According to a later genetic analysis, donors in an Asian-associated ancestry cluster had fewer N-insertions in productive TCRs than the approximately 700-donor mean. Because the 87-base-pair reads could not distinguish some IMGT-functional V segments, including TRBV6-2 and TRBV6-3, those segments were excluded. Roughly uniform sequencing depth across donors was assumed in presence/absence analyses, although this assumption may not hold. At a false discovery rate of 0.05, a later analysis linked 15,000 to 20,000 TCR beta sequences to specific HLA alleles. A later analysis found that most CMV-associated TCR beta chains appeared HLA-restricted, with HLA associations seemingly driven largely by CMV exposure. In a later analysis, HLA-associated TCR beta chains were found to be more clonally expanded and to have lower generation probabilities than equally common non-associated chains. In vitro tests confirmed that a few of the cytomegalovirus-associated TCR beta chains recognize cytomegalovirus antigens. Correlated functional status among segregating V segments might be attributable to linkage disequilibrium, but an unknown experimental factor could not be ruled out. Roughly 15 rarely observed V segments, including chromosome 9 orphons, were excluded from the earlier analysis of a few hundred of the donors because counts were too low. Most TCR sequences were observed very rarely across donors, whereas some public TCRs were present in many individuals.

The CDR3 starts with the cysteine, ends with the phenylalanine, and has 14 residues. The only DNA kept is the CDR3, 42 bases in frame from the first base. Deletion took 2 bases off V and 3 bases off J, with a span of 10 bases between the germline ends. Looking up the germline V gene yields CDR1 SGHTA and CDR2 FQGTGA. Library preparation was by the immunoSEQ multiplex PCR assay. For the multiplex PCR, a mixture combining 60 forward primers for TCR Vbeta segments and 13 reverse primers for TCR Jbeta segments was used. Amplification of the CDR3 region of rearranged TCR beta genes was performed with a multiplex PCR assay on genomic DNA. On the Illumina HiSeq System, the amplified TCR beta libraries were sequenced as 87-base-pair reads. On the authors' methods: A later analysis tallied around 82 million unique TCR beta chains across the roughly 610 repertoires, and approximately 11 million of those chains were shared by two or more donors. Raw reads were error-corrected and collapsed into unique sequences by a nearest-neighbor algorithm in which closely related sequences were merged to remove PCR and sequencing errors. To assign V, D and J gene segments, CDR3 sequences were aligned to IMGT reference sequences. For a sequence to be retained, at least a six-nucleotide match to both a V gene segment and a J gene segment was required. A rearrangement was called productive if the CDR3 had no stop codons and remained in frame with V and J, and every other rearrangement was called non-productive. CDR3 was defined by IMGT convention, running from the second conserved V-encoded cysteine to the conserved J-encoded phenylalanine. Sequences without an unambiguous match to a single V gene segment were excluded from the earlier analysis of 587 of the donors. An earlier analysis of 587 of the donors classified V segments as functional when productive rearrangements were above 56.7% and as segregating when the standard deviation between donors was above 5%. A statistical classification framework was developed to diagnose cytomegalovirus status using the catalog of TCR beta chain sequences. A later analysis assigned V and J genes by comparing TCR nucleotide sequences with IMGT/GENE-DB human TR gene sequences. The TCRdist pipeline was used in a later analysis to assign CDR3 sequences and most-parsimonious VDJ recombination scenarios. In a later analysis, every TCR beta chain was defined by the combination of its CDR3 amino acid sequence and its V-gene family, and reads without a unique V-gene family were dropped. A later analysis removed 592 highly shared, low-generation-probability nucleotide sequences to deal with suspected cross-contamination and a sequencing artifact. In a later analysis, a clonal expansion index for each public chain was calculated from normalized within-repertoire ranks of inferred template counts. In a later analysis, generation probabilities were computed with a VDJ recombination model fitted to out-of-frame rearrangements, and the resulting probabilities were checked against IGoR. In a later analysis, hypergeometric tests were used to score TCR-TCR, TCR-HLA and TCR-CMV co-occurrence, with a repertoire-size bias correction applied to TCR pairs. A later analysis estimated false discovery rates by permuting HLA or CMV assignments 20 times. In a later analysis, co-occurring TCRs were grouped with DBSCAN, and TCRdist sequence similarity was added when clustering was performed within HLA-allele-positive subsets. Co-occurrence clustering excluded repertoires with fewer than 30,000 or more than 120,000 public chains, plus five with anomalous nucleotide sharing. TCRdb holds this immuneACCESS table with in-frame rearrangements only. Some clones are missing; in checked studies, unresolved V genes explain under half, and the rest has no known cause. Clonal size and the V and J genes are those of that table, whereas D and trimming came from the DNA. This sample's table has entries for 45,000 to 55,000 clones. The top ten clones comprise 6% to 7% of the sample.

The cohort consisted of 600 to 700 healthy bone marrow donors. At the time of sampling, every cohort member was nominally healthy, though immune exposures that went unrecorded were likely present. The donor tested CMV seropositive, placing the donor among the approximately 290 seropositive members of the cohort. Each donor provided a peripheral blood sample, and peripheral blood mononuclear cells were used for TCR beta sequencing. Genomic DNA was extracted from the blood cell samples with the Qiagen DNeasy Blood Extraction Kit. As regards this clone: Its cognate antigen has yet to be identified.

The material sequenced was PBMCs. In this chain, TRBV7-3 is recombined with TRBJ1-2; confidence is insufficient to name the D gene. The receptor's source is a male donor in good health and CMV-seropositive. The DNA sequence is as follows: TGTGCCAGCAGCTTATATGCGGGCGACTATGGCTACACCTTC. This sequence encodes CASSLYAGDYGYTF.